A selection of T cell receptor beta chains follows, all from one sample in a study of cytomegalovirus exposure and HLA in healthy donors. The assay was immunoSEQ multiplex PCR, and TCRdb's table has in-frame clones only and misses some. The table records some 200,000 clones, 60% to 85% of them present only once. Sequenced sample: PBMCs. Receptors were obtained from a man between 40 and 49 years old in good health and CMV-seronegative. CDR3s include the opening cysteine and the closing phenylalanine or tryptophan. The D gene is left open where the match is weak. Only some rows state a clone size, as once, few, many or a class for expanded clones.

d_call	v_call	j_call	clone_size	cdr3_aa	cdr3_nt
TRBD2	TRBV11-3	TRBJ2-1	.	CASSLEAGGTNEQFF	TGTGCCAGCAGCTTAGAAGCGGGGGGTACGAATGAGCAGTTCTTC
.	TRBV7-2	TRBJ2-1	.	CASSLGREDGEQFF	TGTGCCAGCAGCCTTGGAAGGGAGGACGGTGAGCAGTTCTTC
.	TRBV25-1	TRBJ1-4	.	CASSAPGQPNEKLFF	TGTGCCAGCAGTGCCCCCGGACAGCCTAATGAAAAACTGTTTTTT
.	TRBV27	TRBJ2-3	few	CASSFAAGVQYF	TGTGCCAGCAGTTTTGCTGCAGGGGTTCAGTATTTT
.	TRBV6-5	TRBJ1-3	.	CASSPSGGTGNTIYF	TGTGCCAGCAGTCCCTCGGGGGGGACTGGAAACACCATATATTTT
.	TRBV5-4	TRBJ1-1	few	CASSLLFGNTEAFF	TGTGCCAGCAGCCTCCTTTTCGGGAACACTGAAGCTTTCTTT
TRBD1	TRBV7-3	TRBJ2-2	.	CASSPSAGGGTGELFF	TGTGCCAGCAGCCCGTCAGCAGGGGGCGGCACCGGGGAGCTGTTTTTT
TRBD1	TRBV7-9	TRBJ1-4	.	CASSLEGGQGAEKLFF	TGTGCCAGCAGCTTAGAGGGTGGTCAGGGGGCAGAAAAACTGTTTTTT
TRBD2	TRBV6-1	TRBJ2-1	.	CASRKAGENEQFF	TGTGCCAGCAGGAAAGCGGGAGAAAATGAGCAGTTCTTC
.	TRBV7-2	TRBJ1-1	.	CASSYYSYGSGAFF	TGTGCCAGCAGCTACTACAGTTACGGCAGCGGGGCTTTCTTT
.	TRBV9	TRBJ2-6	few	CASSVAFSGANVLTF	TGTGCCAGCAGCGTAGCCTTCTCTGGGGCCAACGTCCTGACTTTC
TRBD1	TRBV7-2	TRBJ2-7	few	CASSLVFGQGNEQYF	TGTGCCAGCAGCTTAGTGTTCGGACAGGGGAACGAGCAGTACTTC
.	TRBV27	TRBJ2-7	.	CASSLGGRIYEQYF	TGTGCCAGCAGTCTTGGGGGGAGGATTTACGAGCAGTACTTC
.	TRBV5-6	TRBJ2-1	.	CASSLFQELRGGQFF	TGTGCCAGCAGCTTGTTTCAGGAACTGAGGGGGGGGCAGTTCTTC
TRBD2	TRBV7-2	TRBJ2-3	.	CASSRISGSGTDTQYF	TGTGCCAGCAGTCGAATTAGCGGGAGTGGTACAGATACGCAGTATTTT
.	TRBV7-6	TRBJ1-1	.	CASSLQGLGTEAFF	TGTGCCAGCAGCTTACAGGGTCTGGGGACTGAAGCTTTCTTT
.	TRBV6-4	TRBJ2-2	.	CASSSGNTGELFF	TGTGCCAGCAGTAGCGGGAACACCGGGGAGCTGTTTTTT
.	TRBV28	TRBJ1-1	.	CASTTQPNTEAFF	TGTGCCAGCACCACACAGCCCAACACTGAAGCTTTCTTT
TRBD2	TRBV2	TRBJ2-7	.	CASSEAGAGAYEQYF	TGTGCCAGCAGTGAAGCGGGAGCGGGAGCGTACGAGCAGTACTTC
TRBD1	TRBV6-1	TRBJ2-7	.	CASPPPWTGIHEQYF	TGTGCCAGCCCGCCTCCCTGGACAGGGATCCACGAGCAGTACTTC